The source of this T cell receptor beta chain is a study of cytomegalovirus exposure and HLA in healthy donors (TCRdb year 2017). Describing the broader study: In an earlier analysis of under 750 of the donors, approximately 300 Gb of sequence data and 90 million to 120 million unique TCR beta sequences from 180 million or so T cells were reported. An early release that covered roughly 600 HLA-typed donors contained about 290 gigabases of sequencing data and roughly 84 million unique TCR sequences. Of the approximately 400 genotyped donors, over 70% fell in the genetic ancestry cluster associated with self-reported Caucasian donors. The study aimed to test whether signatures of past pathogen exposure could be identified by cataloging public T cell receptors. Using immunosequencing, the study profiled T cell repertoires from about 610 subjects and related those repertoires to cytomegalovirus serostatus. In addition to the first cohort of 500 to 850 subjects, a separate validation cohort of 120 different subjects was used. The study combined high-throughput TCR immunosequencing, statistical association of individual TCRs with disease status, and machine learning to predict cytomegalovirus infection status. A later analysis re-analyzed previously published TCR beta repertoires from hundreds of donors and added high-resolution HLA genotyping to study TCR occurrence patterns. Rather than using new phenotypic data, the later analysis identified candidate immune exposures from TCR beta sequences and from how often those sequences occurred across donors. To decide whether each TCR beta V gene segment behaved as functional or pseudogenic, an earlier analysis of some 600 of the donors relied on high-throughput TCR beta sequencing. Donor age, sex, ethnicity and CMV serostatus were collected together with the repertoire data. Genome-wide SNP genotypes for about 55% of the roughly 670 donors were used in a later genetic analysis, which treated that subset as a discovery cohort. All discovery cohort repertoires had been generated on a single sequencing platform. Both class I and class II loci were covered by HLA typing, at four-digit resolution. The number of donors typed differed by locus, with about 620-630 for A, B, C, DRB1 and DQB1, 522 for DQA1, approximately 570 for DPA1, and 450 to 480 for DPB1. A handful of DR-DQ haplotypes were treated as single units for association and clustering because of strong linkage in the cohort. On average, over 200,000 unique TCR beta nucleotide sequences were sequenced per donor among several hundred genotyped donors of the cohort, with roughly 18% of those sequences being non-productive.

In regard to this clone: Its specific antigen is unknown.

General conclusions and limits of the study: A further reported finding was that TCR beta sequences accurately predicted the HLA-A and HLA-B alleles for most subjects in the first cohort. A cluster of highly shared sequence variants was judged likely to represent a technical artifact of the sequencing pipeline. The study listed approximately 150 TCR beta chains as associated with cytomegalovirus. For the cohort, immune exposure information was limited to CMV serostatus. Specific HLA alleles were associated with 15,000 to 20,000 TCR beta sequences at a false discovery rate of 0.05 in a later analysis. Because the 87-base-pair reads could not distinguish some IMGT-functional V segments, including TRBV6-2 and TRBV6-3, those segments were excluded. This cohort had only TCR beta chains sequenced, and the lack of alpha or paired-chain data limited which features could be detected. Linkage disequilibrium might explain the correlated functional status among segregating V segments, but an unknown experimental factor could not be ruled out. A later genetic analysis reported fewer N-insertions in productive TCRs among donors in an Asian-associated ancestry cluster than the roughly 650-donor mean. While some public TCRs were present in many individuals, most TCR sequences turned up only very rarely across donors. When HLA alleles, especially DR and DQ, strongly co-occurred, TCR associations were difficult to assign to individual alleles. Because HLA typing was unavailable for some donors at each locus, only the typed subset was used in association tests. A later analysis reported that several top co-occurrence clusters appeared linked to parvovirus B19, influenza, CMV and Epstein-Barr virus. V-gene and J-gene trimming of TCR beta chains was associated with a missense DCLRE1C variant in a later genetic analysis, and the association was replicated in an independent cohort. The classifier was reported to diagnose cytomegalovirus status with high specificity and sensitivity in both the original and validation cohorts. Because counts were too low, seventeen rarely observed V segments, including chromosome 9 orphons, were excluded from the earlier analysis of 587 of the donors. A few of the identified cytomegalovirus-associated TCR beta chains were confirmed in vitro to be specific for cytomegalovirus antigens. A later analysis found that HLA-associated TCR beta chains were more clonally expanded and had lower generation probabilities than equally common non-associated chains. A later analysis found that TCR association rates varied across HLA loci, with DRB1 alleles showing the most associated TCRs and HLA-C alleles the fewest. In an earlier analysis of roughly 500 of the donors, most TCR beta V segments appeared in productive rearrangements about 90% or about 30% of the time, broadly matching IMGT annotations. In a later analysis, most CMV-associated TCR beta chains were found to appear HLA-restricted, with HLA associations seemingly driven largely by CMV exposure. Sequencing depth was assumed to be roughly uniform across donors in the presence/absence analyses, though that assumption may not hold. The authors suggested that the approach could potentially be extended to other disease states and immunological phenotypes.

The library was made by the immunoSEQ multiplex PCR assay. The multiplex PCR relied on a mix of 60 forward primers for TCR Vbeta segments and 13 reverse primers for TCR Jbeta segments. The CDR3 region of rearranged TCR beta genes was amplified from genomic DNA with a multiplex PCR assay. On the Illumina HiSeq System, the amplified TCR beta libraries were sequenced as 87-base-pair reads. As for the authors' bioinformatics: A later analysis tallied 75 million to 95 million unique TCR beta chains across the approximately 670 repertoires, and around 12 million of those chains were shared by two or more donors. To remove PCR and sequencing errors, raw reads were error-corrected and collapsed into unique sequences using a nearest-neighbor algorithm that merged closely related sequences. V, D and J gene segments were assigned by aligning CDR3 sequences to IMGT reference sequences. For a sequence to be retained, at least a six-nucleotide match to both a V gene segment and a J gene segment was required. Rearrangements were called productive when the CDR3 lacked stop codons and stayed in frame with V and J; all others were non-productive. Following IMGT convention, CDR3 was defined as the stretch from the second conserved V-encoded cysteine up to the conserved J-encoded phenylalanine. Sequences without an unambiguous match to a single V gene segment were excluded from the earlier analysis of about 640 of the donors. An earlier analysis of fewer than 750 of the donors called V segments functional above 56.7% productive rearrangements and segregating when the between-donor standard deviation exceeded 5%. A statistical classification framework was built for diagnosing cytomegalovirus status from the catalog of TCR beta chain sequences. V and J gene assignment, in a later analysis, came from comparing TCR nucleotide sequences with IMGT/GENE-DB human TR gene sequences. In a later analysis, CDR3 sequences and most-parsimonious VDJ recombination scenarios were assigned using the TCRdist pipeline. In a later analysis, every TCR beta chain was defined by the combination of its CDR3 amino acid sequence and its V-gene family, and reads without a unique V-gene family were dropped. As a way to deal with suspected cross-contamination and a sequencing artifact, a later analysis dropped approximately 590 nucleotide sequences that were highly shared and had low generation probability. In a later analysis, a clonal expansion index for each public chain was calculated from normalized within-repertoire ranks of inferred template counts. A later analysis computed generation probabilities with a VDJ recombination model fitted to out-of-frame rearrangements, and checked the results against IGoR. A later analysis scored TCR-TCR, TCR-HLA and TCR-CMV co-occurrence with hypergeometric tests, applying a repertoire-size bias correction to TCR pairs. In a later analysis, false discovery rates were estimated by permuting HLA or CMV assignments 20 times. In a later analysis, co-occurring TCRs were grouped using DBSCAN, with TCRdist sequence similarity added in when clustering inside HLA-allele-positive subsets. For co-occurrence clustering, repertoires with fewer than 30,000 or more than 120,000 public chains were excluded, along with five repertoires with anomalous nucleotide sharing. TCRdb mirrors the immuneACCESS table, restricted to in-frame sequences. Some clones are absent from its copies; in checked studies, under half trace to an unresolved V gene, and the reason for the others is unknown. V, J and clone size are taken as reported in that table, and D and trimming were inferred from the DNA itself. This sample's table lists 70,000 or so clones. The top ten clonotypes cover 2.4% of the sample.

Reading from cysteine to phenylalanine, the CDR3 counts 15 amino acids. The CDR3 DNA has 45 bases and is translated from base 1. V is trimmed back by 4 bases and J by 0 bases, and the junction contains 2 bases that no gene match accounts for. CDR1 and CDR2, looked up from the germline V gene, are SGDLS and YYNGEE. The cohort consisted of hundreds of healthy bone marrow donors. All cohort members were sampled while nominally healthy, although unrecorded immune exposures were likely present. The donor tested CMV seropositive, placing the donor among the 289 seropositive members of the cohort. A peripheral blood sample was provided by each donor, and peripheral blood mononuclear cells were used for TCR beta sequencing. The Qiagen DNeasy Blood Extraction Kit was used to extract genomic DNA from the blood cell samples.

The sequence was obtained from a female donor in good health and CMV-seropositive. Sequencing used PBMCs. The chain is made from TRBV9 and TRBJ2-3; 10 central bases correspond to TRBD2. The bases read TGTGCCAGCAGCCCAGCGGGGGGGAGCACAGATACGCAGTATTTT. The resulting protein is CASSPAGGSTDTQYF.